Below are 4 T cell receptor beta chains sequenced from a single sample in a study of CD8+CD57+ T cells in acquired aplastic anemia. CDR3 and TCR beta VDJ profiling relied on a genomic DNA template. TCRdb itself ran the reads through MiXCR, one entry per CDR3 protein. The data contain around 160,000 distinct CDR3 sequences, roughly 48% of them seen just once; the ten biggest clones take up around 3%. Patients sequenced had flow cytometry evidence of CD8+CD57+ cell expansion. What was sequenced was sorted CD4+, CD8+, or CD8+CD57+ T cells (not recorded which) from PBMCs. The receptors shown here come from a human donor with aplastic anemia.

The chain carries TRBV20-1 and TRBJ2-7; 16 bases match TRBD2. Unmatched junction bases numbered 8, after V lost 3 bases and J lost 3 bases. Germline V gene lookup returns CDR1 DFQATT and CDR2 SNEGSKA (reference sequence). This CDR3 spans 17 amino acids. CDR3 protein: CSARTGLAGGPIYEQYF. DNA for the CDR3: TGCAGTGCTAGGACGGGACTAGCGGGGGGGCCGATCTACGAGCAGTACTTC.

At least ten counts were recorded for this clonotype. The chain carries TRBV19 and TRBJ2-3, with a possible D match to TRBD1 (6 bases). The CDR3 runs 17 residues. Germline V gives CDR1 LNHDA, CDR2 SQIVND (reference sequence). V lost 2 bases and J lost 0, with 15 bases in between. CDR3: CASSIRETGPSTDTQYF. As DNA, the CDR3 is TGTGCCAGTAGTATAAGGGAGACAGGCCCCAGCACAGATACGCAGTATTTT.

This clonotype was observed many times. This chain links TRBV5-1 with TRBJ2-1; tentatively, D is TRBD2 (5 bases). Germline CDR1 is SGHRS and CDR2 is YFSETQ. The CDR3 runs 14 residues. The ends were cut back, 1 base at V and 2 bases at J, with 7 bases in the middle. The CDR3 protein is CASSLTGTYNEQFF. The CDR3 region has the DNA TGCGCCAGCAGCTTGACGGGAACCTACAATGAGCAGTTCTTC.

The rearrangement joins TRBV6-4 to TRBJ1-5; 10 bases agree with TRBD1. The germline gives CDR1 MRHNA, CDR2 SNTAGT. V was pared by 4 bases and J by 6 bases, with 9 bases of the junction left unmatched. The CDR3 is 16 residues long. CDR3 DNA sequence: TGTGCCAGCAGTGTCTCCGGGACAGGGGAGGGTCAGCCCCAGCATTTT. Translating it yields CASSVSGTGEGQPQHF.